A selection of T cell receptor beta chains follows, all from one sample in a study of shared clonotypes between healthy human individuals. Assay used: immunoSEQ multiplex PCR; TCRdb lists only in-frame clones, some missing. The data show about 870,000 clones, 90% to 95% seen once. The sequenced material came from naive CD8+ T cells sorted from blood. The origin of the receptors is a man younger than 40 in good health. Each CDR3 is given with its conserved first and last residue. D genes are given only for firm matches. Rows give clone size only sometimes, using once, few, many, or a class for an expanded clone.

>.|.|TRBV5-4|TRBJ2-5
CASSLVERGQETQYF
TGTGCCAGCAGCTTGGTGGAGAGGGGACAAGAGACCCAGTACTTC
>.|TRBD1|TRBV10-3|TRBJ2-1
CAISENRQGNRSYNEQFF
TGTGCCATCAGTGAGAACCGACAGGGGAATCGCTCCTACAATGAGCAGTTCTTC
>.|TRBD1|TRBV18|TRBJ1-2
CASSPPGQVHYGYTF
TGTGCCAGCTCACCACCGGGACAGGTTCACTATGGCTACACCTTC
>.|TRBD2|TRBV28|TRBJ2-1
CASRLSGSWYNEQFF
TGTGCCAGCAGGTTAAGCGGGAGTTGGTACAATGAGCAGTTCTTC
>.|TRBD1|TRBV27|TRBJ1-2
CASSLQGQLYGYTF
TGTGCCAGCAGTTTACAGGGACAGCTATATGGCTACACCTTC
>.|TRBD1|TRBV7-9|TRBJ2-7
CASSLTQGAYEQYF
TGTGCCAGCAGCTTAACACAGGGGGCTTACGAGCAGTACTTC
>.|.|TRBV4-3|TRBJ1-5
CASSQDWGLGNQPQHF
TGCGCCAGCAGCCAAGATTGGGGTTTGGGCAATCAGCCCCAGCATTTT
>.|TRBD1|TRBV5-6|TRBJ2-2
CASTPGQGVFGELFF
TGTGCCAGCACCCCGGGACAGGGGGTTTTCGGGGAGCTGTTTTTT
>.|TRBD2|TRBV7-9|TRBJ2-3
CASSRIDAGVADTQYF
TGTGCCAGCAGCCGCATTGACGCGGGAGTTGCAGATACGCAGTATTTT
>.|.|TRBV15|TRBJ1-4
CATSRQATNEKLFF
TGTGCCACCAGCAGACAGGCAACTAATGAAAAACTGTTTTTT
>.|.|TRBV29-1|TRBJ1-2
CSVRTGLKGGYTF
TGCAGCGTCAGGACCGGCTTAAAGGGCGGCTACACCTTC
>.|TRBD2|TRBV9|TRBJ2-3
CASSDETSGSTDTQYF
TGTGCCAGCAGCGACGAGACTAGCGGAAGCACAGATACGCAGTATTTT
>.|.|TRBV13|TRBJ2-7
CASSLAGGARSLDEQYF
TGTGCCAGCAGCTTAGCAGGGGGGGCGCGAAGCTTAGACGAGCAGTACTTC
>once|.|TRBV11-2|TRBJ2-7
CASSTPGGHLGQYF
TGTGCCAGCAGCACACCGGGCGGCCACCTGGGGCAGTACTTC
>.|TRBD2|TRBV13|TRBJ2-5
CASSTREGPSGETQYF
TGTGCCAGCAGCACGCGGGAGGGCCCGTCGGGTGAGACCCAGTACTTC
>.|.|TRBV7-9|TRBJ2-1
CASSLPSHNEQFF
TGTGCCAGCTCCCTTCCCAGTCACAATGAGCAGTTCTTC
>.|.|TRBV6-6|TRBJ2-7
CASRRRQVDEQYF
TGTGCCAGCAGGCGCAGACAGGTCGACGAGCAGTACTTC
>.|.|TRBV6-5|TRBJ2-2
CASSTLAGELFF
TGTGCCAGCAGTACCTTAGCCGGGGAGCTGTTTTTT
>.|TRBD2|TRBV7-2|TRBJ2-7
CASSLSGREVYEQYF
TGTGCCAGCAGCTTGAGCGGGAGGGAAGTCTACGAGCAGTACTTC
>.|.|TRBV7-9|TRBJ1-5
CASSDDPDSNQPQHF
TGTGCCAGCAGCGACGACCCTGATAGCAATCAGCCCCAGCATTTT
>.|TRBD2|TRBV29-1|TRBJ2-1
CSVEGLAGGSYNEQFF
TGCAGCGTTGAGGGACTAGCGGGAGGATCCTACAATGAGCAGTTCTTC
>.|.|TRBV11-3|TRBJ1-4
CASSLDYYFGEKLFF
TGTGCCAGCAGCTTAGATTACTACTTCGGGGAAAAACTGTTTTTT
>.|.|TRBV27|TRBJ2-7
CASSSLFDEQYF
TGTGCCAGCAGCTCCCTTTTCGACGAGCAGTACTTC
>.|TRBD2|TRBV4-1|TRBJ2-1
CASSQASLAGGYYNEQFF
TGCGCCAGCAGCCAGGCCTCACTTGCGGGAGGGTACTACAATGAGCAGTTCTTC
>.|TRBD2|TRBV27|TRBJ2-7
CASSLRGNLYEQYF
TGTGCCAGCAGTTTGCGGGGGAATCTCTACGAGCAGTACTTC
>.|.|TRBV5-8|TRBJ2-7
CASSLGRLYEQYF
TGTGCCAGCAGCTTAGGACGGCTCTACGAGCAGTACTTC
>.|.|TRBV4-3|TRBJ1-4
CASSHGVGDTNEKLFF
TGCGCCAGCAGCCATGGCGTAGGTGATACTAATGAAAAACTGTTTTTT
>.|TRBD2|TRBV9|TRBJ2-1
CASRAWRESYNEQFF
TGTGCCAGCAGAGCCTGGCGGGAGTCCTACAATGAGCAGTTCTTC
>.|TRBD2|TRBV27|TRBJ2-5
CASSLGGGQETQYF
TGTGCCAGCAGTTTAGGGGGGGGTCAAGAGACCCAGTACTTC
>once|.|TRBV27|TRBJ1-4
CASSLWGALTNEKLFF
TGTGCCAGCAGTTTATGGGGGGCGTTAACTAATGAAAAACTGTTTTTT
>once|TRBD1|TRBV28|TRBJ1-5
CASSLGPGTGGRQPQHF
TGTGCCAGCAGTTTGGGGCCCGGGACAGGGGGACGGCAGCCCCAGCATTTT
>.|.|TRBV7-6|TRBJ2-3
CASSLAGELDTQYF
TGTGCCAGCAGCTTAGCGGGAGAACTTGATACGCAGTATTTT
>.|.|TRBV21-1|TRBJ2-1
CASSKGGTSGYQRINEQFF
TGTGCCAGCAGCAAAGGTGGGACTAGCGGGTATCAAAGGATCAATGAGCAGTTCTTC
>.|TRBD1|TRBV7-9|TRBJ2-1
CASSLGQGAVNEQFF
TGTGCCAGCAGCTTAGGGCAGGGGGCTGTCAATGAGCAGTTCTTC
>.|TRBD1|TRBV29-1|TRBJ2-7
CSVEDARQGTEYEQYF
TGCAGCGTTGAAGATGCCCGACAGGGGACAGAATACGAGCAGTACTTC
>few|.|TRBV9|TRBJ2-1
CASSVGGGNEQFF
TGTGCCAGCAGCGTAGGAGGGGGGAATGAGCAGTTCTTC
>once|.|TRBV5-1|TRBJ1-1
CASSPLGTEAFF
TGCGCCAGCAGCCCCCTGGGCACTGAAGCTTTCTTT
>.|.|TRBV5-6|TRBJ2-7
CASSLFSSYEQYF
TGTGCCAGCAGCTTGTTCTCATCCTACGAGCAGTACTTC
>once|.|TRBV6-1|TRBJ2-5
CASSEAGVRETQYF
TGTGCCAGCAGTGAAGCGGGGGTCAGAGAGACCCAGTACTTC
>.|.|TRBV4-2|TRBJ2-1
CASSQEGKEQFF
TGTGCCAGCAGCCAAGAAGGAAAAGAGCAGTTCTTC
>.|TRBD1|TRBV27|TRBJ1-1
CASTQTGGWNTEAFF
TGTGCCAGCACTCAAACAGGGGGTTGGAACACTGAAGCTTTCTTT
>few|.|TRBV27|TRBJ1-1
CASSWGGDTEAFF
TGTGCCAGCAGCTGGGGGGGAGACACTGAAGCTTTCTTT
>.|.|TRBV18|TRBJ2-1
CASSPGGPHSYNEQFF
TGTGCCAGCTCCCCCGGTGGCCCCCACTCCTACAATGAGCAGTTCTTC
>once|.|TRBV28|TRBJ2-7
CASSWAPSYEQYF
TGTGCCAGCAGTTGGGCACCCAGCTACGAGCAGTACTTC